This TCR beta chain originates from a study of control samples from healthy donors and cancer patients. The V gene's germline CDR1 is MGHRA and CDR2 YSYEKL. With 0 bases removed from V and 4 bases from J, the gap between germline ends came to 12 bases. This CDR3 has 15 amino acids. The protocol was immunoSEQ multiplex PCR, while the TCRdb copy is restricted to in-frame clones and leaves out a portion. This repertoire shows some 120,000 clones, 90% found once; its top ten account for 2% to 2.5%. The sample comprised blood. The chain combines TRBV4-1 with TRBJ1-1; possible D gene TRBD1, 5 bases. The sequence was obtained from a young man in good health. DNA for the CDR3: TGCGCCAGCAGCCAAGATCTGGGGGAGGGCACTGAAGCTTTCTTT. It encodes CASSQDLGEGTEAFF.